The rows below give T cell receptor beta chains drawn from one sample of a study of blood T cell repertoires in COVID-19. The table came from immunoSEQ multiplex PCR; TCRdb's copy has only in-frame clones and leaves some out. Of 50,000 to 65,000 clones in the sample, about four fifths are singletons; the top ten hold around a fifth. Specimen: peripheral blood. The origin of the receptors is a woman aged 55-69 years with acute or convalescent COVID-19. The CDR3 runs from the conserved cysteine through the conserved F or W. Each record gives: V gene, J gene, D gene, clone size, CDR3 DNA, CDR3 protein. The D gene is left open where the match is weak. Size values are once, few and many counts, or a class for expanded clones, and some rows have none.

V: TRBV11-2
J: TRBJ1-1
D: TRBD1
size: .
DNA: TGTGCCAGCGGCGGCTTACAGGGGATAAATGAAGCTTTCTTT
CDR3: CASGGLQGINEAFF

V: TRBV5-1
J: TRBJ2-5
D: TRBD1
size: .
DNA: TGCGCCAGCAGCATACAGGGGGACCAAGAGACCCAGTACTTC
CDR3: CASSIQGDQETQYF

V: TRBV12-3/TRBV12-4
J: TRBJ1-4
D: .
size: .
DNA: TGTGCCAGCAGTTTAGTGGGGCGTGAAAAACTGTTTTTT
CDR3: CASSLVGREKLFF

V: TRBV5-4
J: TRBJ1-4
D: .
size: .
DNA: TGTGCCAGCAGCTTGGAGCCCGGCGTTTCGGGTGAAAAACTGTTTTTT
CDR3: CASSLEPGVSGEKLFF

V: TRBV3-1/TRBV3-2
J: TRBJ2-5
D: .
size: .
DNA: TGTGCCAGCAGCCAACTTGCGGGGGAGACCCAGTACTTC
CDR3: CASSQLAGETQYF

V: TRBV5-1
J: TRBJ2-1
D: .
size: few
DNA: TGCGCCAGCAGCGTAACACCAGTGGGAGACGACTACAATGAGCAGTTCTTC
CDR3: CASSVTPVGDDYNEQFF

V: TRBV7-8
J: TRBJ1-2
D: .
size: .
DNA: TGTGCCAGCAGCTTAGCCAGGGAAAACTATGGCTACACCTTC
CDR3: CASSLARENYGYTF

V: TRBV5-4
J: TRBJ2-7
D: TRBD1
size: .
DNA: TGTGCCAGCAGCTTGGCCACAGGGGACTACGAGCAGTACTTC
CDR3: CASSLATGDYEQYF

V: TRBV11-2
J: TRBJ1-1
D: .
size: .
DNA: TGTGCCAGCAGCTTAGAGAGGAACACTGAAGCTTTCTTT
CDR3: CASSLERNTEAFF

V: TRBV24-1
J: TRBJ2-7
D: TRBD1
size: .
DNA: TGTGCCACCAGTGATCCTGGGGACAGGGGTTCCTACGAGCAGTACTTC
CDR3: CATSDPGDRGSYEQYF

V: TRBV2
J: TRBJ1-4
D: TRBD1
size: once
DNA: TGTGCCAGCAGCCCGACAGGGAGCGAAAAACTGTTTTTT
CDR3: CASSPTGSEKLFF

V: TRBV5-4
J: TRBJ2-7
D: TRBD2
size: .
DNA: TGTGCCAGCAGCTCGAACGGCGGGGGACCCTACGAGCAGTACTTC
CDR3: CASSSNGGGPYEQYF

V: TRBV5-1
J: TRBJ2-3
D: TRBD1
size: .
DNA: TGCGCCAGCAGCCAGGGGGCCGGCACAGATACGCAGTATTTT
CDR3: CASSQGAGTDTQYF

V: TRBV6-5
J: TRBJ2-5
D: TRBD2
size: once
DNA: TGTGCCAGCAGTTATGTGGGACTAGCGGGGGAGACCCAGTACTTC
CDR3: CASSYVGLAGETQYF

V: TRBV4-1
J: TRBJ1-1
D: .
size: .
DNA: TGCGCCAGCAGCCCAGCGACAGATTTAAGAGCTTTCTTT
CDR3: CASSPATDLRAFF

V: TRBV18
J: TRBJ2-3
D: TRBD2
size: once
DNA: TGTGCCAGCTCACCACCCGGACTAGCGGGGGGAGATACGCAGTATTTT
CDR3: CASSPPGLAGGDTQYF

V: TRBV2
J: TRBJ1-5
D: .
size: .
DNA: TGTGCCAGCAGTGAAGCTCAGGCAGCTCAGCCCCAGCATTTT
CDR3: CASSEAQAAQPQHF

V: TRBV10-1
J: TRBJ2-7
D: .
size: .
DNA: TGCGCCAGCAGTGACCGAGGAATTGCGGGTAGCGAGCAGTACTTC
CDR3: CASSDRGIAGSEQYF

V: TRBV5-1
J: TRBJ1-2
D: .
size: .
DNA: TGCGCCAGCAGCTTCGGAGGGATGGATGGCTACACCTTC
CDR3: CASSFGGMDGYTF

V: TRBV6-5
J: TRBJ2-3
D: TRBD2
size: .
DNA: TGTGCCAGCAGTTGGACTAGCGGGGAGGGCACAGATACGCAGTATTTT
CDR3: CASSWTSGEGTDTQYF

V: TRBV29-1
J: TRBJ2-7
D: TRBD1
size: .
DNA: TGCAGCGTTTCGGACAGGGCCTACGAGCAGTACTTC
CDR3: CSVSDRAYEQYF

V: TRBV5-1
J: TRBJ1-4
D: .
size: .
DNA: TGCGCCAGCAGCCCGAGCGGGGAAGCGATTGAAAAACTGTTTTTT
CDR3: CASSPSGEAIEKLFF

V: TRBV10-3
J: TRBJ2-2
D: .
size: .
DNA: TGTGCCATCAGTGAGGAGCGGATGGGAACCGGGGAGCTGTTTTTT
CDR3: CAISEERMGTGELFF

V: TRBV7-2
J: TRBJ2-5
D: .
size: .
DNA: TGTGCCAGCAGCTTAACGGGTAACAAGGCCCAAGAGACCCAGTACTTC
CDR3: CASSLTGNKAQETQYF

V: TRBV7-9
J: TRBJ2-6
D: .
size: .
DNA: TGTGCCAGCACCTTCAACAGGCGAACGTACTCTGGGGCCAACGTCCTGACTTTC
CDR3: CASTFNRRTYSGANVLTF

V: TRBV14
J: TRBJ2-7
D: .
size: .
DNA: TGTGCCAGCAGCCCGACTCCGTACGAGCAGTACTTC
CDR3: CASSPTPYEQYF

V: TRBV5-1
J: TRBJ1-5
D: .
size: .
DNA: TGCGCCAGCAGCCCGACTGATAGCAATCAGCCCCAGCATTTT
CDR3: CASSPTDSNQPQHF

V: TRBV19
J: TRBJ1-5
D: TRBD1
size: .
DNA: TGTGCCAGTAGTATGGGGACAGGCGACCAGCCCCAGCATTTT
CDR3: CASSMGTGDQPQHF

V: TRBV5-1
J: TRBJ2-7
D: .
size: .
DNA: TGCGCCAGCAGCTGGAGCCCGCCCCCCTCAAACCACGAGCAGTACTTC
CDR3: CASSWSPPPSNHEQYF

V: TRBV12-5
J: TRBJ1-2
D: .
size: .
DNA: TGTGCTAGTGGTTTGATCGCTTCCGGGAACTATGGCTACACCTTC
CDR3: CASGLIASGNYGYTF

V: TRBV7-3
J: TRBJ1-1
D: .
size: .
DNA: TGTGCCAGCAGCCTGAGTATAGACACTGAAGCTTTCTTT
CDR3: CASSLSIDTEAFF